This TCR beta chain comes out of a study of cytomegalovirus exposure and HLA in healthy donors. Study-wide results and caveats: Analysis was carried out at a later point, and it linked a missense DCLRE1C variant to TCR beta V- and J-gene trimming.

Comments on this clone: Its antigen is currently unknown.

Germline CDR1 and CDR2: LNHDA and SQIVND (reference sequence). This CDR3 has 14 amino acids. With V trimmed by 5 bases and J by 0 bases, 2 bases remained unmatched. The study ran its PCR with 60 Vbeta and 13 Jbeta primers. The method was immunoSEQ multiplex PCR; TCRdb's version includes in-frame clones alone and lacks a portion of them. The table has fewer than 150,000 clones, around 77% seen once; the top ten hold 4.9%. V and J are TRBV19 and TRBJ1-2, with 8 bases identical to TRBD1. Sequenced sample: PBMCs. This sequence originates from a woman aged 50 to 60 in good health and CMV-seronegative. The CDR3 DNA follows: TGTGCCAGTAGTTGGACAGGGCCTAACTATGGCTACACCTTC. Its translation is CASSWTGPNYGYTF.